These T cell receptor beta chains were read from a single sample in a study of T cells in narcolepsy. Assay: immunoSEQ multiplex PCR; the TCRdb copy retains only in-frame clones and omits some. The top ten hold 0.5% to 0.85% of the sample, which has about 30,000 clones, less than 90% seen once. Specimen: memory (CD45RA-) CD4+ T cells from blood. The receptors originated from a human donor in good health. CDR3s leave out the opening cysteine and the closing phenylalanine or tryptophan. Expanded clones are given a class, and other clones once, few, many or no size at all.

V gene | clone size | CDR3 protein
TRBV6-5 | few | ASRESATGGSALH
TRBV9 | - | ASSLGVGTDNYGYT
TRBV7-9 | - | ASSQGQGAPNQPQH
TRBV6-4 | few | AQKSRAGSSYNEQF
TRBV9 | - | ASSVSGGYNEQF
TRBV7-9 | once | ASSFFQGSGNTIY
TRBV20-1 | - | SARGEETQY
TRBV6-1 | - | ASSGRGMNTGELF
TRBV4-3 | - | ASSQDLRPSSNAIY
TRBV2 | - | ASSEQGMNEQF
TRBV6-5 | few | ASSTQTGGNTEAF
TRBV5-3 | - | ARSLACTSHLDTEAF
TRBV28 | - | ASSSQAFNSGNTIY
TRBV6-1 | - | ASRIGGSSYNEQF
TRBV27 | once | ASSYLPVAGGANGYT
TRBV4-1 | - | ASSQEATLGAKNIQY
TRBV6-5 | - | ASSPDRASNQPQH
TRBV10-3 | - | AISPRGGGNSGANVLT
TRBV5-4 | - | ASSSPSPGQTYEQY
TRBV2 | - | ANQDRGDEQF
TRBV6-5 | - | ASRRRQGTDTQY
TRBV7-2 | - | ASSRGRTGELF
TRBV28 | - | ASSIPGETGRQY
TRBV5-8 | - | ASSLGSDSHSNQPQH
TRBV7-8 | - | ASSRGGGLVYTEAF
TRBV28 | once | ASSSQGSATNEKLF